The 2 T cell receptor beta chains below come from one sample, sequenced in a study of blood T cell repertoires in COVID-19. The repertoire was sequenced with immunoSEQ multiplex PCR; TCRdb's copy has only in-frame clones and lacks some. The data show 85,000 to 120,000 clones, roughly 81% seen once. The sample comprised peripheral blood. The source of these receptors is a middle-aged man with active or convalescent COVID-19.

The rearrangement links TRBV2 to TRBJ2-7; 7 bases match TRBD2. In germline, CDR1 is SNHLY, CDR2 FYNNEI. There are 13 residues in the CDR3. V lost 6 bases, J lost 0 bases, and 2 bases stayed unmatched. Written as DNA, the CDR3 is TGTGCCAGCAGGGGGGGGACCTCCTACGAGCAGTACTTC. Translation: CASRGGTSYEQYF.

The genes are TRBV13 and TRBJ1-2; weak D call: TRBD1 (6 bases). Trimming shortened V by 4 bases and J by 1 base, and 28 bases separated the two germline ends. This CDR3 is 20 amino acids long. Germline V gives CDR1 PRHDT, CDR2 FYEKMQ (reference sequence). The CDR3 DNA is TGTGCCAGCAGCTCAAAGGGGGAACCGGGACCCCCCGGTAGTAACTATGGCTACACCTTC. It is translated as CASSSKGEPGPPGSNYGYTF. The whole variable domain, filled in from reference TRBV13 and TRBJ1-2, reads AAGVIQSPRHLIKEKRETATLKCYPIPRHDTVYWYQQGPGQDPQFLISFYEKMQSDKGSIPDRFSAQQFSDYHSELNMSSLELGDSALYFCASSSKGEPGPPGSNYGYTFGSGTRLTVV.